This TCR beta chain stems from a study of identifying expanded T cells in peripheral blood. Using immunoSEQ multiplex PCR, the repertoire was profiled, and TCRdb retains in-frame clones only, with some absent. Of some 76,000 clones in the sample, about 90% are singletons; the top ten hold 2.5% to 3.5%. V was cut by 2 bases and J by 7 bases, with 5 bases left in between. This CDR3 comprises 11 residues. The germline CDR1 and CDR2 sequences are WSHSY and SAAADI. The receptor comes from a person aged 18-69 years in good health. This chain joins TRBV10-2 and TRBJ2-5; D is unresolved. Sequencing was carried out using blood. This CDR3 reads CASSEMGTQYF. The CDR3 region has the DNA TGCGCCAGCAGTGAGATGGGGACCCAGTACTTC.